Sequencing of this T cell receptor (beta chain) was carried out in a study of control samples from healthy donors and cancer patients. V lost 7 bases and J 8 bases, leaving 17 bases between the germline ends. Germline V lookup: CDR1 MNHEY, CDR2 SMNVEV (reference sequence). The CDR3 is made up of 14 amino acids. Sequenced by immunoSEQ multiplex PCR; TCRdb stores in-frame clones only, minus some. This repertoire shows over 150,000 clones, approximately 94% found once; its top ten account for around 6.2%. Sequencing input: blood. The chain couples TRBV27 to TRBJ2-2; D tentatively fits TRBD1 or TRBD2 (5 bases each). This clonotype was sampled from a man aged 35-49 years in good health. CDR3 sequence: CASTTGTTEGELFF. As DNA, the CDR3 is TGTGCCAGCACCACCGGGACGACGGAAGGGGAGCTGTTTTTT.